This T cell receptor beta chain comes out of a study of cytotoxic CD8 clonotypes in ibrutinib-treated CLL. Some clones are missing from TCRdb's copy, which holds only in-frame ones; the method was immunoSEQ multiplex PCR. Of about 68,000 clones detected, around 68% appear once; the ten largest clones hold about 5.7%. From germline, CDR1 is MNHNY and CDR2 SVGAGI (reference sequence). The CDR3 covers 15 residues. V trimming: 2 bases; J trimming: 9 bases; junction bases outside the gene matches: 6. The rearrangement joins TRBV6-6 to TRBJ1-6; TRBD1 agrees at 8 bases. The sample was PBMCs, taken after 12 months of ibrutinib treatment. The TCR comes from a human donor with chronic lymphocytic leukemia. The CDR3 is CASSYAGGGGSPLHF. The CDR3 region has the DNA TGTGCCAGCAGTTACGCAGGGGGCGGAGGTTCACCCCTCCACTTT.